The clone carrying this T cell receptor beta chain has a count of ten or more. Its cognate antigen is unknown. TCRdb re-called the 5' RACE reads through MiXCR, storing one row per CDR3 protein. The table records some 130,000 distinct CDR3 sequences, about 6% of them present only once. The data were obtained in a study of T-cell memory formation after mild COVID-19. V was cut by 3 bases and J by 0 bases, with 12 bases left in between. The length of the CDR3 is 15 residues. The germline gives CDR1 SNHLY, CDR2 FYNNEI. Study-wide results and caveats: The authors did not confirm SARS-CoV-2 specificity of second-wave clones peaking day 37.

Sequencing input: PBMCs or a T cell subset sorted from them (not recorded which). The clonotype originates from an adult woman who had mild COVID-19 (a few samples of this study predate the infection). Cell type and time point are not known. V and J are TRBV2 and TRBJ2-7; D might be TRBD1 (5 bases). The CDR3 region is CASSEQGASSYEQYF. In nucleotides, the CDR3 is TGTGCCAGCAGTGAGCAAGGGGCGAGCTCCTACGAGCAGTACTTC.